A single sample gave rise to the 20 T cell receptor beta chains below, sequenced in a study of blood T cell repertoires in COVID-19. This table comes from immunoSEQ multiplex PCR, and its TCRdb copy is limited to in-frame clones, with some not included. Among 400,000 to 450,000 clones listed, about 90% were seen once. The sample was PBMCs or T cells enriched from blood (not recorded which). These receptors all come from a man aged 18 to 35 who had recovered from COVID-19.

The chain uses TRBV18 and TRBJ1-5; D possibly corresponds to TRBD1 (6 bases). There are 16 residues in the CDR3. Trimming removed 4 bases at V and 0 bases at J, with 13 bases between. From germline, CDR1 is KGHSH and CDR2 LQKENI. The CDR3: CASSLYRTDSNQPQHF. For the CDR3, the DNA is TGTGCCAGCTCACTCTATAGGACAGATAGCAATCAGCCCCAGCATTTT.

The V gene is TRBV5-4, the J gene TRBJ2-1; TRBD2 agrees at 7 bases. Per the germline V gene, CDR1 is SGHNT and CDR2 is YYREEE (reference sequence). Trimming removed 0 bases from V and 1 base from J; junction bases left unmatched: 7. The CDR3 covers 17 residues. CDR3: CASSLDPGLSSYNEQFF. CDR3 in DNA: TGTGCCAGCAGCTTGGATCCGGGACTAAGTTCCTACAATGAGCAGTTCTTC.

The chain employs TRBV7-9 and TRBJ1-2; TRBD1 aligns across 7 bases. V lost 5 bases, J lost 8 bases, and 8 bases stayed unmatched. The CDR3 spans 13 residues. Germline V gene lookup returns CDR1 SEHNR and CDR2 FQNEAQ (reference sequence). The CDR3: CASSLTDREGYTF. DNA of the CDR3: TGTGCCAGCAGCCTAACTGACAGGGAGGGCTACACCTTC.

This clone was recorded only once. J is TRBJ1-2 and V is TRBV19; the match to TRBD1 covers 7 bases. Unmatched junction bases numbered 13, after V lost 8 bases and J lost 4 bases. The CDR3 loop spans 15 amino acids. From germline, CDR1 is LNHDA and CDR2 SQIVND (reference sequence). The CDR3 bases are TGTGCCAGTGAGCCGGCGGGGGGACAGATCTATGGCTACACCTTC. Translation gives CASEPAGGQIYGYTF.

The rearrangement links TRBV7-9 to TRBJ1-3; D ambiguous. This CDR3 is 16 amino acids long. Trimming removed 5 bases from V and 0 bases from J, with 14 bases in between. The V gene's germline CDR1 is SEHNR and CDR2 FQNEAQ (reference sequence). DNA of the CDR3: TGTGCCAGCAGCCTGTTAAATCCGAGCTCTGGAAACACCATATATTTT. Translating gives CASSLLNPSSGNTIYF.

The chain combines TRBV3-1 (or the pseudogene TRBV3-2) with TRBJ2-2, with 10 bases identical to TRBD2. Germline CDR1 is LGHDT and CDR2 is YNNKEL (reference sequence). CDR3 length: 16 amino acids. The V and J ends lost 4 bases and 6 bases, in that order; junction bases with no gene match: 8. DNA of the CDR3: TGTGCCAGCAGCCCGTCCCCAGCGGGGGGGGCCGGGGAGCTGTTTTTT. Its translation: CASSPSPAGGAGELFF.

V usage is TRBV10-1 and J usage is TRBJ2-7, with a possible D match to TRBD1 (7 bases). This CDR3 is built from 11 residues. Trimming shortened V by 8 bases and J by 5 bases, and 10 bases separated the two germline ends. Per germline, CDR1 WNHNN and CDR2 SYGVQD (reference sequence). CDR3: CASGGTDEQYF. CDR3 sequence (DNA): TGCGCCAGCGGCGGGACAGACGAGCAGTACTTC.

Turning to this clone: The sample contains more than one DNA sequence encoding this CDR3. The chain recombines TRBV10-1 with TRBJ1-2, with a possible D match to TRBD1 (6 bases). With 5 bases removed from V and 2 bases from J, the gap between germline ends came to 9 bases. This CDR3 is built from 13 residues. Germline-derived CDR1 and CDR2 are WNHNN and SYGVQD (reference sequence). CDR3 in amino acids: CASSPDRNYGYTF. The CDR3 DNA sequence: TGCGCCAGCAGTCCCGACAGGAACTATGGCTACACCTTC.

This CDR3 reads CASSLPTGDNSPLHF. The CDR3 region has the DNA TGTGCCAGCAGCCTTCCGACAGGGGATAATTCACCCCTCCACTTT. The genes are TRBV3-1 (or the pseudogene TRBV3-2) and TRBJ1-6; 8 bases map to TRBD1. There are 15 residues in the CDR3. CDR1 is LGHDT and CDR2 is YNNKEL in the germline V gene (reference sequence). V lost 4 bases to trimming and J lost 5 bases; unmatched junction nucleotides: 4.

The chain recombines TRBV7-9 with TRBJ2-7; 8 bases align to TRBD2. J lost 0 bases, V lost 1 base, and 8 bases had no gene match. The CDR3 spans 17 residues. Germline V CDR1 and CDR2: SEHNR, FQNEAQ (reference sequence). The CDR3 nucleotides read TGTGCCAGCAGCTTAGGGAACCGGGGGGGGAGCTCCTACGAGCAGTACTTC. Translated, it gives CASSLGNRGGSSYEQYF. The variable domain in full, with the rest retrieved from reference TRBV7-9 and TRBJ2-7, is DTGVSQNPRHKITKRGQNVTFRCDPISEHNRLYWYRQTLGQGPEFLTYFQNEAQLEKSRLLSDRFSAERPKGSFSTLEIQRTEQGDSAMYLCASSLGNRGGSSYEQYFGPGTRLTVT.

The genes are TRBV14 and TRBJ2-7; 9 nucleotides align to TRBD2. With 2 bases clipped from V and 0 bases from J, the junction kept 2 bases outside the gene matches. Germline V CDR1 and CDR2: SGHDN, FVKESK. This CDR3 region has 15 residues. CDR3 nucleotides: TGTGCCAGCAGCCAAATTAGCGGGGGCTCCTACGAGCAGTACTTC. It is translated as CASSQISGGSYEQYF. The whole variable domain, remainder taken from reference TRBV14 and TRBJ2-7, is EAGVTQFPSHSVIEKGQTVTLRCDPISGHDNLYWYRRVMGKEIKFLLHFVKESKQDESGMPNNRFLAERTGGTYSTLKVQPAELEDSGVYFCASSQISGGSYEQYFGPGTRLTVT.

The J gene is TRBJ2-7, the V gene TRBV30, with D tentatively TRBD2 (5 bases). There are 13 residues in the CDR3. V lost 1 base and J lost 3, with 10 bases in between. From germline, CDR1 is GTSNPN and CDR2 SVGIG (reference sequence). The CDR3 protein is CAWSGPRGYEQYF. The DNA of the CDR3 is TGTGCCTGGAGTGGGCCACGGGGCTACGAGCAGTACTTC.

This clone was counted a few times. V gene TRBV5-5 combines with J gene TRBJ1-1; D not resolved. V shed 1 base and J shed 11 bases, with 12 bases lying between them. CDR3 size: 12 residues. Germline V CDR1 and CDR2: SGHKS, YYEKEE (reference sequence). CDR3: CASSLLGLEAFF. The DNA of the CDR3 is TGTGCCAGCAGCTTGTTAGGTCTGGAGGCTTTCTTT.

The chain has TRBV2 and TRBJ1-1; weak D call: TRBD1 (5 bases). CDR3 length equals 18 residues. Germline assignment: CDR1 SNHLY and CDR2 FYNNEI. V gave up 5 bases and J gave up 4 bases, with 26 bases separating them. For the CDR3, the DNA is TGTGCCAGCAGTCGCCTGGGACGCACGTCCGGGGGTGGCACTGAAGCTTTCTTT. Protein product: CASSRLGRTSGGGTEAFF. The full variable domain, completed using reference TRBV2 and TRBJ1-1, is EPEVTQTPSHQVTQMGQEVILRCVPISNHLYFYWYRQILGQKVEFLVSFYNNEISEKSEIFDDQFSVERPDGSNFTLKIRSTKLEDSAMYFCASSRLGRTSGGGTEAFFGQGTRLTVV.

The V call is TRBV10-1, the J call TRBJ2-3; the match to TRBD1 covers 9 bases. J lost 3 bases, V lost 4 bases, and 2 bases had no gene match. CDR3 length: 14 residues. Germline V gives CDR1 WNHNN, CDR2 SYGVQD (reference sequence). CDR3 DNA sequence: TGCGCCAGCAGTGGCGGGACAGGGACAGATACGCAGTATTTT. It codes for CASSGGTGTDTQYF.

V is TRBV2 and J is TRBJ1-3; 9 bases match TRBD1. The junction had 20 bases not matched to a gene; V was cut back by 2 bases and J by 0 bases. The germline V gene has CDR1 SNHLY and CDR2 FYNNEI. This CDR3 is 22 amino acids long. Here the CDR3 DNA reads TGTGCCAGCAGTGAATGGGGCAAGGGGGGGGACAGGGCTCTTTCCTCTGGAAACACCATATATTTT. Translated: CASSEWGKGGDRALSSGNTIYF.

The chain combines TRBV6-5 with TRBJ1-6; TRBD1 agrees at 7 bases. The trim removed 6 bases at V and 8 bases at J, leaving 7 bases unmatched. Per germline, CDR1 MNHEY and CDR2 SVGAGI. The CDR3 has 14 amino acids. CDR3 nucleotide sequence: TGTGCCAGCAGGGGCAGGGGGACGGATTCACCCCTCCACTTT. Translating it yields CASRGRGTDSPLHF.

This clone appeared a few times. This chain connects TRBV2 to TRBJ1-5; 7 nucleotides agree with TRBD1. The CDR3 is 14 amino acids. CDR1 and CDR2 (germline): SNHLY, FYNNEI. Trimming cost V 6 bases and J 3 bases; bases outside gene matches: 5. In nucleotides, the CDR3 is TGTGCCAGCAGGGGGGACAGCTTCAATCAGCCCCAGCATTTT. Encoded protein: CASRGDSFNQPQHF.

V usage is TRBV4-1 and J usage is TRBJ2-7; TRBD2 matches at 11 bases. V was pared by 4 bases and J by 2 bases, with 10 bases of the junction left unmatched. There are 17 residues in the CDR3. Germline loops: CDR1 MGHRA, CDR2 YSYEKL. The CDR3: CASSLGRLAGGAYEQYF. CDR3 in DNA: TGCGCCAGCAGCCTAGGGCGGCTAGCGGGAGGAGCCTACGAGCAGTACTTC.

The V and J genes are TRBV15 and TRBJ1-5; TRBD1 matches at 12 bases. The V segment lost 0 bases and the J segment 5 bases; nucleotides outside the gene matches: 5. Per germline, CDR1 LNHNV and CDR2 YYDKDF (reference sequence). The CDR3 is 17 amino acids. The CDR3 reads CATSRDRDRGQDQPQHF. CDR3 DNA sequence: TGTGCCACCAGCAGAGATAGGGACAGGGGGCAGGATCAGCCCCAGCATTTT.